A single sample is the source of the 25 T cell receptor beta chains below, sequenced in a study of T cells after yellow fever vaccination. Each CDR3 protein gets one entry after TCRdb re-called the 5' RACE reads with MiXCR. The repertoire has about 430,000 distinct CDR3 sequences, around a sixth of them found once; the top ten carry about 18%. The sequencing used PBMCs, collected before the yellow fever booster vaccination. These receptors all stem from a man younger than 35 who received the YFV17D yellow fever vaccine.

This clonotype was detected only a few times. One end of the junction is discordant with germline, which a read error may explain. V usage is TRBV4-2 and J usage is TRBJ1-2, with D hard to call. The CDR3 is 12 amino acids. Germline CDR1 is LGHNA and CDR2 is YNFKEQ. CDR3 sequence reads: CASSRTAGGYAF. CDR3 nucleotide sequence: TGTGCCAGCAGCCGCACTGCGGGTGGCTACGCCTTC.

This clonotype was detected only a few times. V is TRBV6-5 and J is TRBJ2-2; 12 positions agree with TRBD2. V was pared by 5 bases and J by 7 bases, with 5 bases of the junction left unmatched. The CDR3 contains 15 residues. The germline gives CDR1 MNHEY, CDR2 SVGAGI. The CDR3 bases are TGTGCCAGCAGTAGACTAGCGGGGGTACTCGGGGAGCTGTTTTTT. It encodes CASSRLAGVLGELFF.

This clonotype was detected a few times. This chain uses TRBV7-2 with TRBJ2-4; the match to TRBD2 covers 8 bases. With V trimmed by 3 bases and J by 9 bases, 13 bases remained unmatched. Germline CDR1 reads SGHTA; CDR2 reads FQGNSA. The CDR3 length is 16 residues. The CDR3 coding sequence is TGTGCCAGCAGCTTGAGGAGGCTAGCGGGTGGAACCATTCAGTACTTC. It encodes CASSLRRLAGGTIQYF.

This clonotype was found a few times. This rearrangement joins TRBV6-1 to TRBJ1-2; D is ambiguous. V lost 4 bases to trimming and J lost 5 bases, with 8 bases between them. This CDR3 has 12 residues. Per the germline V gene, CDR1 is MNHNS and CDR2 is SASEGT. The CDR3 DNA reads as TGTGCCAGCAGTGTCAGTGGGTATGGCTACACCTTC. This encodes CASSVSGYGYTF.

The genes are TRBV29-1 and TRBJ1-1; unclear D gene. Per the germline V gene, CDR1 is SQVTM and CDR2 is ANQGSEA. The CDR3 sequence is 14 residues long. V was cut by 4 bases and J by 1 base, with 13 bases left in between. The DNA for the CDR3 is TGCAGCGTTGCTCGTGTTGGGAGGAACACTGAAGCTTTCTTT. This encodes CSVARVGRNTEAFF.

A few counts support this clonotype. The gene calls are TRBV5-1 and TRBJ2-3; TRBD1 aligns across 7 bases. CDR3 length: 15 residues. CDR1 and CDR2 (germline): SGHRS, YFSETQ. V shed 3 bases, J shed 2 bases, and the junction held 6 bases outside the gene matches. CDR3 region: CASSSTDRPTDTQYF. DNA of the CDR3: TGCGCCAGCAGCTCTACGGACAGGCCCACAGATACGCAGTATTTT.

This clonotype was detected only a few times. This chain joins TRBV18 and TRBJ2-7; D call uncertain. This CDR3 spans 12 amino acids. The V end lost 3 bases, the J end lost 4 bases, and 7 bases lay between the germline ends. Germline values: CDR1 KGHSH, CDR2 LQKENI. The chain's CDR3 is CASSPAGYEQYV. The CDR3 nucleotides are TGTGCCAGCTCACCGGCCGGATACGAGCAGTACGTC.

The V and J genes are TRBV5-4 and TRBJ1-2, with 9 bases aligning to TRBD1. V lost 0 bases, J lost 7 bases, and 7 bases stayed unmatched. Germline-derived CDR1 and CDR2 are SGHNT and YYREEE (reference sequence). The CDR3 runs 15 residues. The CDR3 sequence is CASSLGSDRGVGYTF. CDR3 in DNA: TGTGCCAGCAGCTTGGGGTCGGACAGGGGAGTTGGCTACACCTTC.

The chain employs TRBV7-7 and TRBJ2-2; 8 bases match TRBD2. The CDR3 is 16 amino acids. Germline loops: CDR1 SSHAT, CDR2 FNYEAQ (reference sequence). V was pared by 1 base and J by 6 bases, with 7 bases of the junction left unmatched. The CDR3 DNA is TGTGCCAGCAGCTTAGGGGCGGGGGGTTACCCCGGGGAGCTGTTTTTT. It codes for CASSLGAGGYPGELFF.

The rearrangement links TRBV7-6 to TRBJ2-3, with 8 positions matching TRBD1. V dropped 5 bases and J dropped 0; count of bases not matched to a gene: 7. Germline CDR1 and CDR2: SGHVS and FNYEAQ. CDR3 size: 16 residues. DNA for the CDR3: TGTGCCAGCAGCGCTAACAGGGGGTCTAGCACAGATACGCAGTATTTT. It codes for CASSANRGSSTDTQYF. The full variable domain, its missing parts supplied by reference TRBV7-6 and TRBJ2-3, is GAGVSQSPRYKVTKRGQDVALRCDPISGHVSLYWYRQALGQGPEFLTYFNYEAQQDKSGLPNDRFSAERPEGSISTLTIQRTEQRDSAMYRCASSANRGSSTDTQYFGPGTRLTVL.

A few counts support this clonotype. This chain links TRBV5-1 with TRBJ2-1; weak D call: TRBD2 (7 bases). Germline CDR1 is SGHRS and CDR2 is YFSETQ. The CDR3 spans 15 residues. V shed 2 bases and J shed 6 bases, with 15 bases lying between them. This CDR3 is CASSFLGGPVNEQFF. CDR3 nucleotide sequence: TGCGCCAGCAGCTTTTTGGGGGGGCCAGTCAATGAGCAGTTCTTC.

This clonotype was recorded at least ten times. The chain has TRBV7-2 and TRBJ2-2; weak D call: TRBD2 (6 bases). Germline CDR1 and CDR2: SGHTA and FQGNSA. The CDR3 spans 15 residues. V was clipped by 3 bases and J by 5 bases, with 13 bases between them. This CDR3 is CASSFGGRVTGELFF. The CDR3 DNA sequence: TGTGCCAGCAGCTTCGGGGGAAGGGTAACCGGGGAGCTGTTTTTT. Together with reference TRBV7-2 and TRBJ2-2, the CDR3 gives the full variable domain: GAGVSQSPSNKVTEKGKDVELRCDPISGHTALYWYRQSLGQGLEFLIYFQGNSAPDKSGLPSDRFSAERTGGSVSTLTIQRTQQEDSAVYLCASSFGGRVTGELFFGEGSRLTVL.

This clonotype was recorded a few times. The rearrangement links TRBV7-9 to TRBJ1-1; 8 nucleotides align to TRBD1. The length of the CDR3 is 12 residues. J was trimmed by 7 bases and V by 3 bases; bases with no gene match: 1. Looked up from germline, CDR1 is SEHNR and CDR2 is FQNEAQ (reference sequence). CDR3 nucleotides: TGTGCCAGCAGCTTGACAGGGGATGAAGCTTTCTTT. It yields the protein CASSLTGDEAFF.

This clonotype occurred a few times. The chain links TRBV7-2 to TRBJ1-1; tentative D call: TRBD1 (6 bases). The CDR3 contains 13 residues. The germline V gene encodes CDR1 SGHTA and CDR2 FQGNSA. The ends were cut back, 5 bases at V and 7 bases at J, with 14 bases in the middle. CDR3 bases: TGTGCCAGCAGCCGAAACAGGGCTAATGAAGCTTTCTTT. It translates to CASSRNRANEAFF.

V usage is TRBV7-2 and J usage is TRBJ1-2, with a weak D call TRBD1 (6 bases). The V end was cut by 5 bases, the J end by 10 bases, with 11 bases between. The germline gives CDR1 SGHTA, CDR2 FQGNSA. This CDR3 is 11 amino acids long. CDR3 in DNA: TGTGCCAGCAGCCCCGGACAGTCCTACACCTTC. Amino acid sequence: CASSPGQSYTF. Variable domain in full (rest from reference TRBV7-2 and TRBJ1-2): GAGVSQSPSNKVTEKGKDVELRCDPISGHTALYWYRQSLGQGLEFLIYFQGNSAPDKSGLPSDRFSAERTGGSVSTLTIQRTQQEDSAVYLCASSPGQSYTFGSGTRLTVV.

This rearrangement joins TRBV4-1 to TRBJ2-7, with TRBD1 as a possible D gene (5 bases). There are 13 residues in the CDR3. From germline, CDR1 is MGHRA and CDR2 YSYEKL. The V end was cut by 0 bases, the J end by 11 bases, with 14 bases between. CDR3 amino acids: CASSQDWGSQEYF. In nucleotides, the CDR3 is TGCGCCAGCAGCCAAGATTGGGGCAGCCAAGAGTACTTC.

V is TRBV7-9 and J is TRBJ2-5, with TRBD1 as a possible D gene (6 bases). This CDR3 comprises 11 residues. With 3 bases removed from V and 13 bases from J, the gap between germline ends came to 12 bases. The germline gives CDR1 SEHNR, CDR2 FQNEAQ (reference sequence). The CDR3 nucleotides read TGTGCCAGCAGCTTTGGGGACAAGCCGTACTTC. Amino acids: CASSFGDKPYF.

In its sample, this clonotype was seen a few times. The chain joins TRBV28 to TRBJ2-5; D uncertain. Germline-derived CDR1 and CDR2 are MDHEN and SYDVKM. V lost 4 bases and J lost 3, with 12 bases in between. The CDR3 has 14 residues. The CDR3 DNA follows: TGTGCCAGCAGTTACCATGGACGGGAAGAGACCCAGTACTTC. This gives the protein CASSYHGREETQYF.

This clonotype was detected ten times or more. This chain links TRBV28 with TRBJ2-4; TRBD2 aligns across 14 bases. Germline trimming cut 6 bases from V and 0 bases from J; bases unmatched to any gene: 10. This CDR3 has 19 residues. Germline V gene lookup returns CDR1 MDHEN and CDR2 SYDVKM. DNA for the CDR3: TGTGCCAGCAGCCGACGGGGACTAGCGGGGGTTTTAGCCAAAAACATTCAGTACTTC. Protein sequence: CASSRRGLAGVLAKNIQYF.

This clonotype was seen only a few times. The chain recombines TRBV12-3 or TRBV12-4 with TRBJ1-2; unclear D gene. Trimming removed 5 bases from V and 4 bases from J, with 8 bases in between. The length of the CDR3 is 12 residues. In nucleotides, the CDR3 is TGTGCCAGCAGTCGGGTTGCCTATGGCTACACCTTC. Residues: CASSRVAYGYTF.

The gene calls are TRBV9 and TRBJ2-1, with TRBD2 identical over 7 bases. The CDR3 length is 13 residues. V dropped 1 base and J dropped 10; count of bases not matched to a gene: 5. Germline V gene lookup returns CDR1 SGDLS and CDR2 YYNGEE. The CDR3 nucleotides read TGTGCCAGCAGCGTATATGGCGGGGGAGAGCAGTTCTTC. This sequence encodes CASSVYGGGEQFF.

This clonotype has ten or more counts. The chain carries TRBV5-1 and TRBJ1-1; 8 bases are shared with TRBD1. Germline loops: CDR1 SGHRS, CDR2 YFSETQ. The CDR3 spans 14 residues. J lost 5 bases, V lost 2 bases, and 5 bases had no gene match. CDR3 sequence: CASSFTGGGTEAFF. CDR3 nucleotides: TGCGCCAGCAGCTTTACAGGGGGGGGAACTGAAGCTTTCTTT.

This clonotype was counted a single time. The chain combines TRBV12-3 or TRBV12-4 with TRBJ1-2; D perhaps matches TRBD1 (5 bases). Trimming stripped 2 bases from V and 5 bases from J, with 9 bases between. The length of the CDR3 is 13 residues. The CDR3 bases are TGTGCCAGCAGTTTACCTTGGGGGTATGGCTACACCTTC. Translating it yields CASSLPWGYGYTF.

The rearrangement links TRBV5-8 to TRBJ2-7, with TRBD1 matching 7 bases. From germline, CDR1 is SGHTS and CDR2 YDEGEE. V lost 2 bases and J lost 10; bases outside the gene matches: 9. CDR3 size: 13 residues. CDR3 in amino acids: CASSFSEGALQYF. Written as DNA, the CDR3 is TGTGCCAGCAGCTTTAGTGAGGGGGCGCTTCAGTACTTC.

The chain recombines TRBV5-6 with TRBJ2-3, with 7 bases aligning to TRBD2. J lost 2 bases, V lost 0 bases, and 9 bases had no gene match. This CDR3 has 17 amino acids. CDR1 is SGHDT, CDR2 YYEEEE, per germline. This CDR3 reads CASSLGAWRGNTDTQYF. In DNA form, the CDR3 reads TGTGCCAGCAGCTTGGGGGCGTGGCGGGGGAACACAGATACGCAGTATTTT.